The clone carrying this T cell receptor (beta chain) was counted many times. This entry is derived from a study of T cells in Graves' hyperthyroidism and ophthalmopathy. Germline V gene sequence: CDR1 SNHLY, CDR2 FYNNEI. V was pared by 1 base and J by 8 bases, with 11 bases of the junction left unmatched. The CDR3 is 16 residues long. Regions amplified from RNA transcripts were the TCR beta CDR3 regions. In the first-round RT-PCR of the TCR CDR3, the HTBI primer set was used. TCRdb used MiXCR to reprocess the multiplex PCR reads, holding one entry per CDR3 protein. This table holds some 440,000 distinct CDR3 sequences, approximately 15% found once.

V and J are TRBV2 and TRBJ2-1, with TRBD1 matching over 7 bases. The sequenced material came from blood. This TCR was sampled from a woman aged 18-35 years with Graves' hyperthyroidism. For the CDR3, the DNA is TGTGCCAGCAGTGAAGGACCGGGCCGAGGGGGCGATGAGCAGTTCTTC. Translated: CASSEGPGRGGDEQFF.